This paragraph reports one T cell receptor (beta chain). The clone's antigen remains unknown. No base quality information exists; no much larger clone differs at one position. This record belongs to a study of T cells in narcolepsy (dated by TCRdb to the late 2010s). Notes on the research overall: Patients with narcolepsy type 1 or type 2 (NT1, NT2) and healthy control donors were enrolled in the study. The study sought autoreactive T cells targeting hypocretin neuron self-antigens (hypocretin, TRIB2) in narcolepsy patients, using TCR Vbeta sequencing to track clonotypes in blood and CSF. The paper as a whole reports these results and caveats: According to the report, autoreactive clonotypes were detected serially in the blood of the same patients and of different patients, but not in healthy controls. Plots comparing CSF and blood CD4+ T cell clonotypes from the same patient highlighted HCRT-specific and TRIB2-specific autoreactive clonotypes. No sequences matching autoreactive T cell clones were present in some of the blood memory CD4+ repertoires from patients and controls. Patients and controls had similar numbers of sequenced blood memory CD4+ clonotypes, with averages of 38,000 to 50,000 in patients and some 31,000 in controls.

The CDR3 runs 13 residues from the cysteine to the phenylalanine. This entry keeps only the CDR3 DNA: 39 bases, framed from base 1. Trimming at the junction amounts to 3 bases on V and 5 bases on J, and the germline ends lie 12 bases apart. CDR1 and CDR2 are read off the germline V gene as SGHRS and YFSETQ. Memory CD4+ T cells were sorted ex vivo from peripheral blood of narcolepsy patients and healthy controls for TCR Vbeta sequencing. Libraries were made using the immunoSEQ multiplex PCR assay. The clones in this table, taken by TCRdb from immuneACCESS, are in-frame only. Not every clone is retained; where verified, under half of the shortfall comes from an unresolved V gene, and the cause of the rest is unknown. For this sample the table gives roughly 23,000 clones, of which 70% to 90% were detected only once. The ten most abundant clones make up roughly 4% of the sample.

Rearrangement joined TRBV5-1 to TRBJ2-7, with the D gene tentatively TRBD1 or TRBD2, based on 5 matching bases in each. The receptor's source is a human donor in good health. Sequencing was performed on memory (CD45RA-) CD4+ T cells from blood. This sample's cell subset or site label indicates: memory T cells sorted ex vivo from peripheral blood. The DNA is TGCGCCAGCAGCTGGGGGATGGGTAACGAGCAGTACTTC. This codes for CASSWGMGNEQYF.